This T cell receptor beta chain came from a study of graft-versus-host responses after intestinal transplantation. Whole-study results and caveats: When patients had graft-donor T cell macrochimerism, their allografts held high graft-versus-host to host-versus-graft clonal ratios.

A note on this clone: Its cognate antigen is unknown.

The CDR3 runs 15 residues. V lost 0 bases and J 6 bases, leaving 14 bases between the germline ends. Germline V lookup: CDR1 LNHNV, CDR2 YYDKDF (reference sequence). Clones were read by immunoSEQ multiplex PCR, and TCRdb kept only the in-frame ones, dropping some. The sample has tens of thousands of clones, around nine tenths seen once. This specimen consisted of PBMCs, obtained 118 to 130 days after intestinal transplantation. This chain joins TRBV15 and TRBJ1-1; D is perhaps TRBD1 (5 bases). The sequence was obtained from a human patient who received an intestinal transplant, so some T cells may come from the graft donor. CDR3 sequence: CATSREVLPGAEAFF. The DNA for the CDR3 is TGTGCCACCAGCAGAGAGGTGCTGCCGGGGGCTGAAGCTTTCTTT.